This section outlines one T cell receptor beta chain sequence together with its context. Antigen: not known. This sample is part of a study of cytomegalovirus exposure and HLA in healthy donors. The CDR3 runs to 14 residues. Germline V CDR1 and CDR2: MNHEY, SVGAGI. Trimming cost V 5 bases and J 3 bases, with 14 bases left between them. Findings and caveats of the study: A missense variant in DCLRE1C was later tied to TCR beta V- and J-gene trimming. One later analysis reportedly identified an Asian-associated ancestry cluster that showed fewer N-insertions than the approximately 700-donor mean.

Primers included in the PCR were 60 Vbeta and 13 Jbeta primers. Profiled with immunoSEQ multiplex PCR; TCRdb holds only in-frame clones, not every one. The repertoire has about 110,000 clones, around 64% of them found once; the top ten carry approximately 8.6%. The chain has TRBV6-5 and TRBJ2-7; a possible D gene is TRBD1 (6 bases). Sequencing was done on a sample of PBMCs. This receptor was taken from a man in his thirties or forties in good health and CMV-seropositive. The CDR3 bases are TGTGCCAGCAGTGAACAGGGTCTTAGCTACGAGCAGTACTTC. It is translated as CASSEQGLSYEQYF.